These 10 T cell receptor beta chains came from one sample sequenced in a study of T cell repertoires in cytomegalovirus infection. TCRdb reanalysed the reads using MiXCR and keeps one entry per CDR3 protein. The profile shows hundreds of thousands of distinct CDR3 sequences, approximately 24% of them singletons. The specimen was CD8+ T cells from PBMCs. The receptors were gathered from a human donor in good health (CMV status not recorded). Some clones in this sample may be carry-over from other donors' samples.

This clonotype has at least ten counts. The V and J genes are TRBV28 and TRBJ1-1, with D possibly TRBD1 on 5 matching bases. Germline lookup yields CDR1 MDHEN and CDR2 SYDVKM. V was clipped by 11 bases and J by 3 bases, with 16 bases between them. The CDR3 spans 13 residues. DNA for the CDR3: TGTGCCTGGGGGGATACTGGGTACACTGAAGCTTTCTTT. It is translated as CAWGDTGYTEAFF.

This clonotype was observed at least ten times. The CDR3 sequence is CASGSRYNEQFF. The CDR3 coding sequence is TGTGCTAGTGGTTCCAGGTACAATGAGCAGTTCTTC. The genes are TRBV12-5 and TRBJ2-1; no clear D. Germline V gene data show CDR1 as LGHNT and CDR2 as FRNRAP. V lost 4 bases, J lost 4 bases, and 5 bases lay in between. This CDR3 spans 12 amino acids.

J is TRBJ1-2 and V is TRBV29-1, with TRBD1 as a possible D gene (5 bases). The CDR3 runs to 12 residues. The V end was cut by 3 bases, the J end by 8 bases, with 13 bases between. Germline CDR1 reads SQVTM; CDR2 reads ANQGSEA. For the CDR3, the DNA is TGCAGCGTTGAGTTGGGGGGATGGGGCTACACCTTC. Translated, it gives CSVELGGWGYTF.

V usage is TRBV6-5 and J usage is TRBJ2-6; D not resolved. CDR3 length: 16 residues. V shed 7 bases and J shed 4 bases, with 17 bases lying between them. Looked up from germline, CDR1 is MNHEY and CDR2 is SVGAGI. The DNA of the CDR3 is TGTGCCAGCACCAACGAGAAGACGGTCGGGGCCAACGTCCTGACTTTC. Translated, it gives CASTNEKTVGANVLTF.

This sequence joins TRBV20-1 and TRBJ2-7; D might be TRBD2 (6 bases). V was trimmed by 5 bases and J by 3 bases, leaving 14 bases between them. The CDR3 covers 13 residues. The germline CDR1 and CDR2 sequences are DFQATT and SNEGSKA (reference sequence). CDR3 sequence (DNA): TGCAGTGCTCCACCGGGACTCGGCTACGAGCAGTACGTC. It translates to CSAPPGLGYEQYV.

The chain employs TRBV6-2 or TRBV6-3 and TRBJ2-1; TRBD2 matches 7 bases. Germline V CDR1 and CDR2: MNHEY, SVGEGT. Trimming took 4 bases from V and 5 from J; bases not matched to a gene: 8. The CDR3 spans 15 residues. DNA for the CDR3: TGTGCCAGCAGTTTTTGGCAGCGGGGTCACAATGAGCAGTTCTTC. This sequence encodes CASSFWQRGHNEQFF.

The genes are TRBV3-1 and TRBJ1-3; 9 nucleotides line up with TRBD1. The ends lost 4 bases at V and 2 bases at J; junction bases unmatched: 9. Germline V lookup: CDR1 LGHDT, CDR2 YNNKEL (reference sequence). The CDR3 length is 17 residues. Here the CDR3 reads CASSPFGQGIPGNTIYF. The CDR3 DNA sequence: TGTGCCAGCAGCCCCTTCGGACAGGGGATTCCTGGAAACACCATATATTTT.

The V and J genes are TRBV20-1 and TRBJ2-2; 15 bases match TRBD2. Trimming took 5 bases from V and 4 from J; bases not matched to a gene: 5. CDR1 is DFQATT and CDR2 is SNEGSKA in the germline V gene (reference sequence). This CDR3 is 16 amino acids long. CDR3 amino acids: CSARTSGGARTGELFF. In DNA form, the CDR3 reads TGCAGTGCTCGGACTAGCGGGGGGGCCCGCACCGGGGAGCTGTTTTTT.

The V and J genes are TRBV7-2 and TRBJ2-7, with 11 bases that match TRBD1. Germline V gene data show CDR1 as SGHTA and CDR2 as FQGNSA. The CDR3 is 14 residues long. With V trimmed by 4 bases and J by 3 bases, 2 bases remained unmatched. This CDR3 reads CASSWDRGDYEQYF. CDR3 bases: TGTGCCAGCAGCTGGGACAGGGGGGACTACGAGCAGTACTTC.

In its sample, this clonotype was seen a few times. The rearrangement uses TRBV5-6 and TRBJ2-1; no reliable D call. With 4 bases removed from V and 9 bases from J, the gap between germline ends came to 14 bases. The CDR3 loop spans 13 amino acids. Per germline, CDR1 SGHDT and CDR2 YYEEEE. DNA of the CDR3: TGTGCCAGCAGCCAACCCGGGTTCGGTGAGCAGTTCTTC. It is translated as CASSQPGFGEQFF.